This TCR beta chain stems from a study of shared clonotypes between healthy human individuals (dated by TCRdb to 2019 to 2021). Turning to the overall study: The cohort included a few men and a couple of women between 18 and 49 years of age. Per donor, three plates each were used for CD4 naive and CD4 memory, two for CD8 naive, and one for CD8 memory. Blood TCR repertoires of five healthy adults were deeply sequenced to estimate repertoire size and the extent of clonotype sharing between individuals. To increase sequencing depth and limit assay-specific biases, TCR repertoire library preparation and sequencing were carried out by different laboratories using diverse techniques. Per donor, leukapheresis produced somewhere between about 0.8 and 9.5 billion PBMCs.

Germline trimming amounts to 5 bases on V and 0 bases on J, with 10 as the count of junction bases outside the gene matches. CDR1 SGHNT and CDR2 YYREEE were looked up in the germline V gene (reference sequence). The CDR3 contains 17 residues, cysteine and phenylalanine counted. Only the CDR3 portion is preserved as DNA: 51 bases, with reading frame beginning at the first base. TCR CDR3 regions were amplified from genomic DNA by multiplex PCR using the deep immunoSEQ assay. For each cell subset, the extracted genomic DNA was distributed evenly across all wells of several immunoSEQ 96-well plates, and each plate served as one replicate. Each replicate PCR for sorted subsets received around 200 ng genomic DNA, equal to roughly 29,000 T cell genomes. Purified libraries were measured with a Qubit 3.0 fluorometer, size-checked on a Bioanalyzer 2100, and measured again with the KAPA Library Quantification kit. Each immunoSEQ 96-well plate was sequenced on its own single-read 150-cycle Illumina NextSeq 550 flow cell. As for the authors' bioinformatics: The immunoSEQ output contained only junctional sequences without quality scores, so filtering could not match that applied to full-length reads. To assign V/J genes and CDR3, sequences were annotated using PyIR, a Python wrapper for IgBLAST v1.9, with IMGT germline references. Reads with weak V/J assignments (E-value above 1e-6), missing CDR3, stop codons, out-of-frame junctions, or ambiguous translated residues were removed. V3J clonotypes were defined as sequences sharing the same inferred V gene, J gene, and CDR3 amino acid sequence. Percentage overlap between repertoires was calculated by dividing the number of shared unique clonotypes by the size of the smaller repertoire. Three approaches were used to assess repertoire richness: RTK rarefaction, the Chao1 estimator, and Recon v2.1 estimates of unobserved clonotypes. OLGA was used to compute generation probabilities for all TCRbeta clonotypes that the gDNA method yielded from a handful of donors. Drawn from immuneACCESS, this table holds only the in-frame rearrangements with V and J called that TCRdb kept. Clones are partly lost; checked studies trace under half to an unresolved V gene and leave the rest unexplained. For V, J and clone size, that table is used; D and trimming come from the DNA. The sample yields about 1.4 million clones; approximately 97% were counted once. The ten biggest clones cover approximately 1.1% of the sample.

Donors were healthy HIV-negative adults with no recently reported acute infections or vaccinations. Only Caucasian adults living in Nashville, Tennessee, USA were represented among the donors. CD4+ T cells were enriched by magnetic negative selection; naive cells were then positively selected on CD45RA, and the negative fraction formed the memory subset. Blood was obtained by leukapheresis, after which PBMCs were separated by Ficoll-Histopaque density gradient centrifugation and cryopreserved in liquid nitrogen vapor phase. Analytical flow cytometry was used to check the purity and quantity of every magnetically sorted T cell population. From each sorted fraction, genomic DNA was isolated and quantified by UV absorbance on a Nanodrop 2000c. Paper-wide results and their limitations: Only blood was sampled, and tissue TCR repertoires likely differ from those in blood. Even with the large sequencing depth, rarefaction of the sorted-subset datasets indicated that sequencing was incomplete. Pairwise subsampling led to the expectation that sequencing depth would affect the degree of clonotype sharing among donors. Sharing across a few donors was observed for about 4.8% of naive CD4, 3% to 3.5% of naive CD8, 2% to 2.5% of memory CD4, and less than 0.45% of memory CD8 clonotypes. Compared with non-shared clonotypes, the clonotypes found in all four sorted-subset donors had higher generation probabilities. Naive subsets generally had larger estimated clonotype richness than memory subsets. The small number of donors limited the genetic and exposure-history diversity represented.

A note on this clone: The specificity of this receptor is unknown. Base qualities are missing; no much larger clone stands one base away.

What was sequenced was naive CD4+ T cells sorted from blood. The sample's cell subset or site label, in plain terms: CD45RA+ positively selected. The TCR was taken from a man in his thirties or forties in good health. The sequence links TRBV5-4 to TRBJ1-1, and 10 junction bases match TRBD1. The CDR3 reads as follows: CASRPPGTGVLNTEAFF. The nucleotides are TGTGCCAGCAGGCCCCCTGGGACAGGGGTTTTGAACACTGAAGCTTTCTTT. Where the CDR3 stops, the reference TRBV5-4 and TRBJ1-1 genes take over; the full variable domain is ETGVTQSPTHLIKTRGQQVTLRCSSQSGHNTVSWYQQALGQGPQFIFQYYREEENGRGNFPPRFSGLQFPNYSSELNVNALELDDSALYLCASRPPGTGVLNTEAFFGQGTRLTVV.